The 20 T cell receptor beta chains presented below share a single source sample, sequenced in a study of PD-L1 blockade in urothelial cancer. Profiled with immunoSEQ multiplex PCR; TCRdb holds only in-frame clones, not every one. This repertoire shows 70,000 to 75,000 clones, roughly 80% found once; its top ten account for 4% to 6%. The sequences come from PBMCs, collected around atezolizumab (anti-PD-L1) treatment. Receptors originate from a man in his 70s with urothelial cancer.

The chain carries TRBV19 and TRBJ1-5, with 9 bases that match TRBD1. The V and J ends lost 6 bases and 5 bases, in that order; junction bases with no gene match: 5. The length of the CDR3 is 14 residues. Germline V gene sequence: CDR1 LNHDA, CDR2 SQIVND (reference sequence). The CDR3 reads CASSEGTGYQPQHF. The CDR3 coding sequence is TGTGCCAGTAGCGAAGGGACAGGGTATCAGCCCCAGCATTTT. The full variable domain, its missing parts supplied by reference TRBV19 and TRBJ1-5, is DGGITQSPKYLFRKEGQNVTLSCEQNLNHDAMYWYRQDPGQGLRLIYYSQIVNDFQKGDIAEGYSVSREKKESFPLTVTSAQKNPTAFYLCASSEGTGYQPQHFGDGTRLSIL.

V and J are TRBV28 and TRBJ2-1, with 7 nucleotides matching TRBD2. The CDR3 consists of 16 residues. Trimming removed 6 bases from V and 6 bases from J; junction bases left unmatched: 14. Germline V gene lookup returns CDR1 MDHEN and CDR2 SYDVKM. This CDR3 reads CASSPYGEGSGNEQFF. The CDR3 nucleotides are TGTGCCAGCAGCCCCTATGGGGAGGGCTCTGGCAATGAGCAGTTCTTC.

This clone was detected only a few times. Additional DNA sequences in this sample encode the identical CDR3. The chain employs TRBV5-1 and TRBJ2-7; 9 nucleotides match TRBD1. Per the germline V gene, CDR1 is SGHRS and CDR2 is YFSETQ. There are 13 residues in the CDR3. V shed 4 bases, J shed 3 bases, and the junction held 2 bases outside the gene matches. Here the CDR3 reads CASSGTGSYEQYF. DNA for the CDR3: TGCGCCAGCAGCGGGACAGGGAGCTACGAGCAGTACTTC.

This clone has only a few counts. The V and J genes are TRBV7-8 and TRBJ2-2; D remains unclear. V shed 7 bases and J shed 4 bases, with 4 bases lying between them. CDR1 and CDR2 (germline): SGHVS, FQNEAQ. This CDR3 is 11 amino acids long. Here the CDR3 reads CASTLTGELFF. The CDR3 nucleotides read TGTGCCAGCACCCTCACCGGGGAGCTGTTTTTT. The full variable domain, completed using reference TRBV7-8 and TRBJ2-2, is GAGVSQSPRYKVAKRGQDVALRCDPISGHVSLFWYQQALGQGPEFLTYFQNEAQLDKSGLPSDRFFAERPEGSVSTLKIQRTQQEDSAVYLCASTLTGELFFGEGSRLTVL.

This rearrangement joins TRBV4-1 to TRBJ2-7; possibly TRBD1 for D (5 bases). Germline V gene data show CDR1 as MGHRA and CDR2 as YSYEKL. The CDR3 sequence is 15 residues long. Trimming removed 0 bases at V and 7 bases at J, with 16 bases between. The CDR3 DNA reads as TGCGCCAGCAGCCAAGATTTTGCAGGGCGAGGAGAGCAGTACTTC. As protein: CASSQDFAGRGEQYF.

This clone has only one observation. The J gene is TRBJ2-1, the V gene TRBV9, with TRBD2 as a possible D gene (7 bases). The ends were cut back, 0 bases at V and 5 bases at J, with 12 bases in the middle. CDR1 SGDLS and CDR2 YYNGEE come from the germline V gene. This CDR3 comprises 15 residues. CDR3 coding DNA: TGTGCCAGCAGCGTAGTGGGGAGGGGGAACAATGAGCAGTTCTTC. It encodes CASSVVGRGNNEQFF. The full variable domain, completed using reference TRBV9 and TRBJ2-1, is DSGVTQTPKHLITATGQRVTLRCSPRSGDLSVYWYQQSLDQGLQFLIQYYNGEERAKGNILERFSAQQFPDLHSELNLSSLELGDSALYFCASSVVGRGNNEQFFGPGTRLTVL.

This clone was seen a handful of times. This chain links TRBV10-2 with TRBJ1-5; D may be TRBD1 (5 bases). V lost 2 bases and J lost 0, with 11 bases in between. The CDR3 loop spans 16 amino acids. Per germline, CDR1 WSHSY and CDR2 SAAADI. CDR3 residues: CASSEGAGNSNQPQHF. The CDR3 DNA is TGCGCCAGCAGTGAGGGGGCAGGGAATAGCAATCAGCCCCAGCATTTT.

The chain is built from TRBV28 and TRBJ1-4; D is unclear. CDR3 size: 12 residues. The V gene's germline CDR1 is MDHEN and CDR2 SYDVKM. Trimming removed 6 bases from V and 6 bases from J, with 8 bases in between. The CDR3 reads CASRSLYEKLFF. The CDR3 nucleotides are TGTGCCAGCAGGTCGCTATATGAAAAACTGTTTTTT.

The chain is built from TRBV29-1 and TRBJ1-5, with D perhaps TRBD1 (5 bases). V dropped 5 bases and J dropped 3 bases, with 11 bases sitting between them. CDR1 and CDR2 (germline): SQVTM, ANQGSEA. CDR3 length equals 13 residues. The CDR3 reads CSVSQGSNQPQHF. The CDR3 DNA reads TGCAGCGTTAGCCAGGGATCCAATCAGCCCCAGCATTTT.

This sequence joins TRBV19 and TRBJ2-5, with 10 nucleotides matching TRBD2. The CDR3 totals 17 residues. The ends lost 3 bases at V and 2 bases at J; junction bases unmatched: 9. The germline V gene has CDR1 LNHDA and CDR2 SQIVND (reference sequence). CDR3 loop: CASSINGPSGGQETQYF. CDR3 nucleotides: TGTGCCAGTAGTATCAATGGGCCTAGCGGGGGACAAGAGACCCAGTACTTC.

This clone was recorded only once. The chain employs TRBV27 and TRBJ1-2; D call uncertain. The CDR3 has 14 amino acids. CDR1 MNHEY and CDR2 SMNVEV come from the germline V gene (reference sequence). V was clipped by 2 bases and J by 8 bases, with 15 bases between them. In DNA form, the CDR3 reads TGTGCCAGCAGTTTACGAGGGTCGTCTGTGGGCTACACCTTC. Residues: CASSLRGSSVGYTF.

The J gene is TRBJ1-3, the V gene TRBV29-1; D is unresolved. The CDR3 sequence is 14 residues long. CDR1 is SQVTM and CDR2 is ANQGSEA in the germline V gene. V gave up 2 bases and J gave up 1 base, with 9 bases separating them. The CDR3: CSVEPGLSGNTIYF. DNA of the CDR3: TGCAGCGTTGAACCCGGGTTATCTGGAAACACCATATATTTT.

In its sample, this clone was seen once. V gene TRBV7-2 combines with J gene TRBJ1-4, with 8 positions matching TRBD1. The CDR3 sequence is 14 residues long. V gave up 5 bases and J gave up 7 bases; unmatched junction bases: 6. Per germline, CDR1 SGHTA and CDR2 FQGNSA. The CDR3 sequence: CASSPGQGTEKLFF. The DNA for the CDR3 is TGTGCCAGCAGCCCTGGACAGGGAACTGAAAAACTGTTTTTT.

CDR3 DNA sequence: TGTGCCATCAGTGCGGCAGGGGAGCAGTTCTTC. Its translation is CAISAAGEQFF. V is TRBV10-3 and J is TRBJ2-1, with D possibly being TRBD1 (5 bases). This CDR3 comprises 11 residues. Trimming removed 4 bases at V and 10 bases at J, with 8 bases between. Germline values: CDR1 ENHRY, CDR2 SYGVKD.

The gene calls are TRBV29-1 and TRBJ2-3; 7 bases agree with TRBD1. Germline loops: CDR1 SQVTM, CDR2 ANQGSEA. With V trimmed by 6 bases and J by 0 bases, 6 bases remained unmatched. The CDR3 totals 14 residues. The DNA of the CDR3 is TGCAGCGTCGCCAAGGGACAGAGCACAGATACGCAGTATTTT. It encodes CSVAKGQSTDTQYF.

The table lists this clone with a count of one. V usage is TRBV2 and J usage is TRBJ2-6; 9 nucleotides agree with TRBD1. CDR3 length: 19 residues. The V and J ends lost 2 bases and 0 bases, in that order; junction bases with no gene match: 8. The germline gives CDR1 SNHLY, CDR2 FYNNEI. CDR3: CASSESRGQGLSGANVLTF. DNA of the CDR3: TGTGCCAGCAGTGAAAGTCGGGGACAGGGCCTCTCTGGGGCCAACGTCCTGACTTTC.

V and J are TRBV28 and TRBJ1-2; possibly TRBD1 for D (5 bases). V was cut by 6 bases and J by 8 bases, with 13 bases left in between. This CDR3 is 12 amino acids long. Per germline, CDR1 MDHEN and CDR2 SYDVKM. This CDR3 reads CASSRGQRGYTF. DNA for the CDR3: TGTGCCAGCAGCCGCGGACAAAGAGGCTACACCTTC.

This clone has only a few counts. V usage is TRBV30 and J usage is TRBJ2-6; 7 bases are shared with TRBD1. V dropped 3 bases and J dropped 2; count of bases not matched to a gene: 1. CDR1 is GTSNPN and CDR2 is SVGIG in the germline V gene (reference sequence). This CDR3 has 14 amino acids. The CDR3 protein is CAWSTGAGANVLTF. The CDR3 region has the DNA TGTGCCTGGAGCACAGGGGCTGGGGCCAACGTCCTGACTTTC.

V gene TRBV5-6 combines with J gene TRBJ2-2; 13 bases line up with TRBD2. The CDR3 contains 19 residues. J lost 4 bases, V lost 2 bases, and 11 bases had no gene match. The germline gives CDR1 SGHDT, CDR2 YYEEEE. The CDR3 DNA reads TGTGCCAGCAGCTTCACGGGACTAGCGGGATTGTACCCCACCGGGGAGCTGTTTTTT. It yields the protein CASSFTGLAGLYPTGELFF.

The CDR3 bases are TGTGCCACCAGCAGAGATGGTCAGGGGGGCAAAAACATTCAGTACTTC. This translates into CATSRDGQGGKNIQYF. The gene calls are TRBV15 and TRBJ2-4; a weak D match, TRBD1 (7 bases). Trimming removed 0 bases at V and 3 bases at J, with 12 bases between. The germline CDR1 and CDR2 sequences are LNHNV and YYDKDF (reference sequence). The CDR3 length is 16 residues.